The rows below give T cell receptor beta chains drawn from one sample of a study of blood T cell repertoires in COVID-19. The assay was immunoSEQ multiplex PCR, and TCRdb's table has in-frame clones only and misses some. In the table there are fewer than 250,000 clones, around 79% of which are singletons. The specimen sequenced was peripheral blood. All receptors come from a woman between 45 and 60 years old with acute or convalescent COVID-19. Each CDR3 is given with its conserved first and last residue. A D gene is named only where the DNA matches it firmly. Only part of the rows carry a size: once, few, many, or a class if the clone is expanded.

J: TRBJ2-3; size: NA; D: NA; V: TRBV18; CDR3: CASSTRDSGTDTQYF; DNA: TGTGCCAGCTCGACAAGGGATAGCGGCACAGATACGCAGTATTTT
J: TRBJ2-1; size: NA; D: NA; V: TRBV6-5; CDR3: CASRETRVNEQFF; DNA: TGTGCCAGCAGAGAGACTAGGGTGAATGAGCAGTTCTTC
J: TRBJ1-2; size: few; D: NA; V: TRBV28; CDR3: CASAGQSYGYTF; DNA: TGTGCCAGCGCCGGACAGAGCTATGGCTACACCTTC
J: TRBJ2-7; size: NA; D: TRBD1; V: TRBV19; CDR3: CASSQSRDRGAYEQYF; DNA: TGTGCCAGTAGTCAGTCCCGGGACAGGGGGGCCTACGAGCAGTACTTC
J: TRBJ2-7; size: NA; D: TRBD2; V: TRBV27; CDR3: CASRKPSGGPNYEQYF; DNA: TGTGCCAGCCGAAAGCCCTCGGGAGGACCGAACTACGAGCAGTACTTC
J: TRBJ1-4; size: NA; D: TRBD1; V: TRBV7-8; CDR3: CASSFGSGTGEEKLFF; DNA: TGTGCCAGCAGCTTCGGCTCCGGGACAGGGGAAGAAAAACTGTTTTTT
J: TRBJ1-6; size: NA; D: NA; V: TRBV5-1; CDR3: CASGGAAPNSPLHF; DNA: TGCGCCAGCGGGGGGGCGGCTCCGAATTCACCCCTCCACTTT
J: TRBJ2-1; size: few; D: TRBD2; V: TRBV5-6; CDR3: CASSLYGSASGQGNEQFF; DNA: TGTGCCAGCAGCTTATACGGGTCCGCTAGCGGGCAAGGCAATGAGCAGTTCTTC
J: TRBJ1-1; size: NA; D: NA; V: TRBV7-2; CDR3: CASSLETPLRAFF; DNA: TGTGCCAGCAGCTTAGAAACACCTTTGAGGGCTTTCTTT
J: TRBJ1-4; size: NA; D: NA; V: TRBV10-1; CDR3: CASTRIGVANEKLFF; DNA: TGCGCCAGCACCAGGATAGGGGTAGCTAATGAAAAACTGTTTTTT
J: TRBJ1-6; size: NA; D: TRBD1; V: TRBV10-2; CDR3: CASAGQERQNSPLHF; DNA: TGCGCCAGCGCCGGACAGGAAAGACAGAATTCACCCCTCCACTTT
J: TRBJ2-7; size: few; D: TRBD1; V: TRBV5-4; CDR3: CASSLTSTGSGEQYF; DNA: TGTGCCAGCAGCTTGACGTCGACAGGGTCGGGCGAGCAGTACTTC
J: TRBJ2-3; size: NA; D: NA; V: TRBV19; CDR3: CASSIRQTPPSTDTQYF; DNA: TGTGCCAGTAGTATTCGACAGACCCCTCCCAGCACAGATACGCAGTATTTT
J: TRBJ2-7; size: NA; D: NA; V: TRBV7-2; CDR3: CASSPRRDSSYEQYF; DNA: TGTGCCAGCAGCCCACGGAGGGACTCATCCTACGAGCAGTACTTC
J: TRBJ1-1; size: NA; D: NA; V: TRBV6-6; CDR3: CASSYEGETEAFF; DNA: TGTGCCAGCAGTTACGAGGGGGAGACTGAAGCTTTCTTT
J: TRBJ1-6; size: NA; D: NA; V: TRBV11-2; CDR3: CASSSRTANSPLHF; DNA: TGTGCCAGCAGCTCGCGGACAGCGAATTCACCCCTCCACTTT
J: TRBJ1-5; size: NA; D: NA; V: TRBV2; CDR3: CASRPGTPGQPQHF; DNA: TGTGCCAGCAGACCCGGAACCCCGGGTCAGCCCCAGCATTTT
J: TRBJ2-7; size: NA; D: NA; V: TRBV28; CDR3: CASSLSFEQYF; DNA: TGTGCCAGCAGTCTCTCTTTCGAGCAGTACTTC
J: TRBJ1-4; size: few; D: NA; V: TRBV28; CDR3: CASSLNNGFPNEKLFF; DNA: TGTGCCAGCAGTTTGAATAACGGGTTTCCTAATGAAAAACTGTTTTTT
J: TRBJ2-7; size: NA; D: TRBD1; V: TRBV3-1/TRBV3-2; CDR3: CASSTGQGIHEQYF; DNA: TGTGCCAGCAGTACGGGACAGGGGATCCACGAGCAGTACTTC
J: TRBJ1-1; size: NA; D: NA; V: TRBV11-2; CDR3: CASSDNIGRGNTEAFF; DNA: TGTGCCAGCAGCGATAATATTGGACGGGGGAACACTGAAGCTTTCTTT
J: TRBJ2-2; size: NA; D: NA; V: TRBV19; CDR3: CASSIQGSSTGELFF; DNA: TGTGCCAGTAGTATACAGGGTAGTAGCACCGGGGAGCTGTTTTTT
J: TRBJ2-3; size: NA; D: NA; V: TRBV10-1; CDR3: CASSGWADTQYF; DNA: TGCGCCAGCAGTGGATGGGCGGATACGCAGTATTTT
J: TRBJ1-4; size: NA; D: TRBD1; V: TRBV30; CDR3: CACIQGVKLFF; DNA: TGTGCCTGCATCCAGGGGGTAAAACTGTTTTTT
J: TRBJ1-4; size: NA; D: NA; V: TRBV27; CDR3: CASSYREGEKLFF; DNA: TGTGCCAGCAGTTACAGGGAGGGTGAAAAACTGTTTTTT
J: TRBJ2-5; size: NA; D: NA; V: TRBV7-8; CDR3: CASSLYGTQYF; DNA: TGTGCCAGCAGCCTCTATGGGACCCAGTACTTC
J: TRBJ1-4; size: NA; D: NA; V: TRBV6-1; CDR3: CASSELSDEKLFF; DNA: TGTGCCAGCAGTGAACTGAGTGATGAAAAACTGTTTTTT
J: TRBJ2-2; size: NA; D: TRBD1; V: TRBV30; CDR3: CAWSRGTRGYTGELFF; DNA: TGTGCCTGGAGTCGGGGAACCAGGGGGTACACCGGGGAGCTGTTTTTT
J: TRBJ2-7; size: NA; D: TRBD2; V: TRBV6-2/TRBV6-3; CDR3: CASSYSGTSNEQYF; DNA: TGTGCCAGCAGTTACTCAGGGACTAGCAACGAGCAGTACTTC
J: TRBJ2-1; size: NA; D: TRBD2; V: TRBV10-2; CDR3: CASRTSVNEQFF; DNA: TGCGCCAGCAGGACTAGCGTCAATGAGCAGTTCTTC
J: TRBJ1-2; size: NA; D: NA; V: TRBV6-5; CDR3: CASSLGRGDGYTF; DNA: TGTGCCAGCAGCCTAGGCCGCGGGGATGGCTACACCTTC
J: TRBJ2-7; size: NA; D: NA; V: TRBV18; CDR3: CASSPQAGSSYEQYF; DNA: TGTGCCAGCTCACCACAAGCAGGGTCCTCCTACGAGCAGTACTTC
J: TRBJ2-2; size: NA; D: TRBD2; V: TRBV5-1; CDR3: CASRPGTSAFGELFF; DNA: TGCGCCAGCCGCCCCGGGACTAGCGCGTTCGGGGAGCTGTTTTTT
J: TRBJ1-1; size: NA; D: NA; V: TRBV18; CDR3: CASSPKGTEAFF; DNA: TGTGCCAGCTCACCGAAGGGGACTGAAGCTTTCTTT
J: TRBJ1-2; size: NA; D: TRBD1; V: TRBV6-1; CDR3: CASSGDRGLSVNGYTF; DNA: TGTGCCAGCAGTGGAGACAGGGGGCTTTCGGTTAATGGCTACACCTTC
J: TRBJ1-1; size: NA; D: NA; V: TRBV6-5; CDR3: CASSLRDTTSGAFF; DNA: TGTGCCAGCAGTCTCCGGGACACCACAAGTGGGGCTTTCTTT
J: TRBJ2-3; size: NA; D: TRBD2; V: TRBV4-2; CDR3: CASSPGTSGGTDTQYF; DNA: TGTGCCAGCAGCCCCGGGACTAGCGGGGGGACAGATACGCAGTATTTT
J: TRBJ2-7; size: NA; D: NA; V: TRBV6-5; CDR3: CASSPGGFGSYEQYF; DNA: TGTGCCAGCAGTCCTGGGGGGTTTGGCTCCTACGAGCAGTACTTC
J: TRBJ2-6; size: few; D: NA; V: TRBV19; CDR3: CASSTYKPSGANVLTF; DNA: TGTGCCAGTAGCACCTATAAACCCTCTGGGGCCAACGTCCTGACTTTC
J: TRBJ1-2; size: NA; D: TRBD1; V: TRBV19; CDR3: CASSISSRTGQRGYTF; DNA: TGTGCCAGTAGTATTTCTTCAAGGACAGGGCAAAGAGGCTACACCTTC
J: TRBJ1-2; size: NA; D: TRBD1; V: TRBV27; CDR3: CASSPGQGKGYGYTF; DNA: TGTGCCAGCAGTCCGGGACAGGGGAAAGGCTATGGCTACACCTTC
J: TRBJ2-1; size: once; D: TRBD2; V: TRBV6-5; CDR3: CASSRLAETYNEQFF; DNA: TGTGCCAGCAGCCGACTAGCGGAGACCTACAATGAGCAGTTCTTC
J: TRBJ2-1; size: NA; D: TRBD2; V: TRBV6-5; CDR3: CASCWTSGRINEQFF; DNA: TGTGCCAGCTGCTGGACTAGCGGGAGAATCAATGAGCAGTTCTTC
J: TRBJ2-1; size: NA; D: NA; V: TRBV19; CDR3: CASSTRVGEQFF; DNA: TGTGCCAGTAGTACCAGGGTCGGGGAGCAGTTCTTC
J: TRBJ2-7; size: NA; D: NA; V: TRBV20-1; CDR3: CSASSPRRGGNSLIYEQYF; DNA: TGCAGTGCTAGTTCCCCCCGTAGGGGCGGGAACTCTTTAATCTACGAGCAGTACTTC
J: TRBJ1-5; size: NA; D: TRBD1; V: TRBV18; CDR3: CASSPAQGGNNQPQHF; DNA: TGTGCCAGCTCACCAGCACAGGGGGGTAACAATCAGCCCCAGCATTTT
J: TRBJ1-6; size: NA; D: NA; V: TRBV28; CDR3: CASRARDILNSPLHF; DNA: TGTGCCAGCAGAGCTAGGGACATTTTAAATTCACCCCTCCACTTT
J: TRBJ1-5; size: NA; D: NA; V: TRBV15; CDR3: CATSRLEPDSNQPQHF; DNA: TGTGCCACCAGCAGGCTGGAGCCAGATAGCAATCAGCCCCAGCATTTT
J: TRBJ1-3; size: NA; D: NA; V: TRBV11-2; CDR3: CASSLGSSGGNTIYF; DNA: TGTGCCAGCAGCTTAGGGAGTTCTGGCGGAAACACCATATATTTT
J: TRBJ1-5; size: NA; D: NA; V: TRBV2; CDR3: CASSEAQAVQPQHF; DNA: TGTGCCAGCAGTGAAGCGCAGGCAGTTCAGCCCCAGCATTTT
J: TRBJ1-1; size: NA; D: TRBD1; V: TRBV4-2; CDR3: CASSPLSGTGSRAFF; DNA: TGTGCCAGCAGCCCGCTTTCCGGGACAGGGAGTCGAGCTTTCTTT
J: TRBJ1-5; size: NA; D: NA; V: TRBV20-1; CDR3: CSASLGISQPQHF; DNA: TGCAGTGCTAGTCTGGGCATATCACAGCCCCAGCATTTT
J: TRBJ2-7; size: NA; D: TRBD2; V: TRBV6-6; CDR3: CASSYWLAGDEQYF; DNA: TGTGCCAGCAGTTATTGGTTAGCGGGGGACGAGCAGTACTTC
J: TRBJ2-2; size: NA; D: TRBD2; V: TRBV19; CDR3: CASSIGTQGFAPTSGSKTGELFF; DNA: TGTGCCAGTAGTATAGGGACTCAGGGGTTCGCCCCCACTAGCGGGAGCAAAACCGGGGAGCTGTTTTTT
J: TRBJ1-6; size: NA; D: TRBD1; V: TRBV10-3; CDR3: CAISPQGASSPLHF; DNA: TGTGCCATCAGCCCCCAGGGGGCATCTTCACCCCTCCACTTT
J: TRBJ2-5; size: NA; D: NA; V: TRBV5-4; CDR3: CASSLVREETQYF; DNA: TGTGCCAGCAGCTTGGTCAGGGAAGAGACCCAGTACTTC